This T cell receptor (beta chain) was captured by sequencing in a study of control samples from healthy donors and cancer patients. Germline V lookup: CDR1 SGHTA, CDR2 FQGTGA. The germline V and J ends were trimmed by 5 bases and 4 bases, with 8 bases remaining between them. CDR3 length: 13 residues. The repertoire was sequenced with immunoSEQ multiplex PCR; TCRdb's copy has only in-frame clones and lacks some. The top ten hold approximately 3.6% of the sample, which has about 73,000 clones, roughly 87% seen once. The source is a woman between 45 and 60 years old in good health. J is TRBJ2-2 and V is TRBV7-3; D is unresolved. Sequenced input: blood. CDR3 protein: CASSQTITGELFF. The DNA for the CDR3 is TGTGCCAGCAGCCAGACCATCACCGGGGAGCTGTTTTTT.